Described below is a single TCR beta chain sequence and its context. Its specific antigen is unknown. One base away there is no much larger clone; base qualities are not given. Trimming takes 2 bases off V and 0 bases off J; junction bases not matched to a gene: 12. From its cysteine to its phenylalanine, the CDR3 spans 19 amino acids. Here the CDR3 DNA is all that survives: 57 bases in frame from base 1. CDR1 and CDR2, looked up from the germline V gene (reference sequence), are SEHNR and FQNEAQ. Libraries were made using PCR. Sequenced on an Illumina MiSeq. cDNA was synthesized with SMARTScribe reverse transcriptase and a 5' template-switch oligo that added a universal priming site. The template-switch oligo carried a 12-nucleotide random unique molecular identifier (UMI) that tagged each cDNA molecule. During reverse transcription, TCRbeta transcripts were targeted using chain-specific reverse primers. Leftover template-switch adapters were removed by uracil DNA glycosylase treatment, and cDNA was purified using a Qiagen MinElute kit. For the first PCR, 20 to 25 cycles were run with KAPA HiFi HotStart ReadyMix and step-out primers, split across four 50 ul reactions. Before further amplification, first-round PCR products were gel-purified. Illumina Nextera adapters were attached in a second PCR of seven to eight cycles, and the libraries were then purified and pooled. For each TCRbeta molecule, the UMI barcode was captured by a 50-nucleotide 5' read. Under the source paper's analysis protocol: The MIGEC toolkit was used to group reads by UMI into consensus reads. PEAR was used to merge forward and reverse consensus reads, producing the final reads. Identical UMI-sequence pairs shared across libraries were treated as cross-sample contamination and removed by a custom decontamination script. MIGMAP, a wrapper around IgBLAST, was used for V(D)J assignment and CDR3 extraction. A TCR clonotype was defined as sharing the same V gene, J gene and CDR3 amino acid sequence, and CDR1 and CDR2 were not sequenced. TCRdb passed the public sequencing reads through fastp at Q25 and MiXCR, retaining productive beta sequences. Entries are consolidated by CDR3 protein sequence, retaining the most common genes and DNA. These V and J calls are TCRdb output, not the study's own analysis. This sample gives over a thousand distinct CDR3 sequences in total; approximately 72% of them show up just once. Of the sample, over 35% falls within the top ten clones.

This record belongs to a study of robustness of blood B and T cell sequencing (dated by TCRdb to between 2017 and 2018). Describing the broader study: The study was designed to determine how much peripheral blood is required to reliably characterize an individual's TCRbeta and IgG repertoires. In each of the ten independently drawn blood samples, TCRbeta and IgG repertoires were quantified. For technical replicates, two replicate TCRbeta cDNA libraries were prepared from one shared RNA pool that came from a single 10 ml draw. Points the paper makes about the study in general: Coverage of the top 10,000 TCRbeta clonotypes approached saturation when 3 or 4 tubes (about 27-45 ml blood) were combined. Pooling tubes did not increase the overlap of rare TCRbeta clonotypes, which implies that much larger blood volumes would be needed to capture rare TCRbeta clonotypes. Between the technical replicate libraries, approximately 95% of the top 10,000 TCRbeta clonotypes in one library were also present in the other library. Immediate fractionation was required for EDTA tubes, so the use of EDTA tubes in multi-site collections was limited. The 1,000 most abundant TCRbeta clonotypes from the pooled draws were found in every single 10 ml sample. A full plateau was not reached by TCRbeta rarefaction curves, suggesting under-sequencing or many low-abundance clonotypes. Evidence of cross-contamination, likely resulting from batch processing, was observed in one pair of TCRbeta libraries, and the UMI-sequence pairs shared between the two libraries were removed.

TCRbeta repertoires were measured from mRNA instead of genomic DNA, an approach that captures expressed receptors. Leukocytes from the buffy coat were collected into Trizol, and RNA was extracted using the Direct-zol RNA MiniPrep Plus kit with no cell sorting. EDTA blood tubes were centrifuged immediately at 4°C to separate plasma, buffy coat and red blood cells. This chain is built from TRBV7-9 and TRBJ2-2; the central 7 bases match TRBD2. Sequenced sample: peripheral blood. This sequence was found in a human donor in good health. The nucleotide sequence is TGTGCCAGCAGCTTAACCGCTCCCATAGCGGGTTCGAACACCGGGGAGCTGTTTTTT. This is translated as CASSLTAPIAGSNTGELFF.